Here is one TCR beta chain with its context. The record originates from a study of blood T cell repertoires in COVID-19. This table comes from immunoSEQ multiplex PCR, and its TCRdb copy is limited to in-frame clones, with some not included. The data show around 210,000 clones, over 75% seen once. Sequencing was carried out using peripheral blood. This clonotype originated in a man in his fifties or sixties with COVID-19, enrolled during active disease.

CDR3 in amino acids: CASSHGRQPKETQYF. The CDR3 bases are TGTGCCAGCAGTCACGGGAGGCAACCAAAAGAGACCCAGTACTTC. The chain uses TRBV6-5 and TRBJ2-5, with 7 bases matching TRBD2. J was trimmed by 3 bases and V by 5 bases; bases with no gene match: 9. CDR3 length equals 15 residues. The germline V gene has CDR1 MNHEY and CDR2 SVGAGI.